This TCR beta chain comes out of a study of CD8 T cells in Susac syndrome. As for the study in general: Within the sequenced group of Susac syndrome patients, 5 or 6 showed active disease and fewer than 10 were in remission.

The CDR3 is 11 amino acids. Germline lookup yields CDR1 SQVTM and CDR2 ANQGSEA. V was clipped by 0 bases and J by 7 bases, with 7 bases between them. TCR beta sequencing was performed on blood CD8+ and CD4+ T cells. The RNA input was about 0.45 to 1 ug, and it was reverse transcribed with random hexamers. Amplification of TCR beta CDR3 across 54 Vbeta and 13 Jbeta was performed with immunoSEQ multiplex PCR. TCRdb called the immunoSEQ multiplex PCR reads again in MiXCR, with one record for every CDR3 protein. Of 95,000 to 150,000 distinct CDR3 sequences in the sample, roughly 95% are singletons; the top ten hold 0.11% to 0.15%.

The sample was CD4+ T cells from PBMCs. V usage is TRBV29-1 and J usage is TRBJ2-7, with D unclear. The receptor was derived from a human donor with Susac syndrome. The CDR3 reads CSVEERGEQYF. The DNA of the CDR3 is TGCAGCGTTGAAGAGCGTGGGGAGCAGTACTTC.